This T cell receptor beta chain appears in the sequencing data of a study of cytomegalovirus exposure and HLA in healthy donors. Regarding the study as a whole: It was taken for granted in presence/absence analyses that sequencing depth across donors was roughly uniform. Sequencing had likely introduced a cluster of highly shared sequence variants as an artifact. TCR beta chains associated with HLA were, in a later analysis, more clonally expanded than equally common others.

A remark on this clone: Its specificity is not known.

Per germline, CDR1 MDHEN and CDR2 SYDVKM. V was clipped by 1 base and J by 9 bases, with 18 bases between them. This CDR3 spans 15 amino acids. Primers included in the PCR were 60 Vbeta and 13 Jbeta primers. The data were produced by immunoSEQ multiplex PCR, yet TCRdb's version contains in-frame clones alone and is incomplete. Of fewer than 250,000 clones listed, roughly four fifths are singletons. The sequencing input was PBMCs. This TCR was sampled from a woman aged 45-65 years in good health and CMV-seropositive. V usage is TRBV28 and J usage is TRBJ1-2; no clear D. The CDR3 nucleotides read TGTGCCAGCAGTTTATTCTACGAGTCTTTTAAGCGCTACACCTTC. Protein product: CASSLFYESFKRYTF.